One and the same sample provided the 19 T cell receptor beta chains below, sequenced in a study of cytomegalovirus exposure and HLA in healthy donors. The PCR made use of 60 Vbeta and 13 Jbeta primers. Clones were read by immunoSEQ multiplex PCR, and TCRdb kept only the in-frame ones, dropping some. The sample holds under 200,000 clones, around 80% seen once. Sequenced input: PBMCs. The receptors come from a middle-aged man in good health and CMV-seropositive.

J is TRBJ1-2 and V is TRBV6-1; possibly TRBD1 for D (6 bases). V was cut by 6 bases and J by 4 bases, with 18 bases left in between. The germline CDR1 and CDR2 sequences are MNHNS and SASEGT. The CDR3 sequence is 15 residues long. CDR3 region: CASSHTLQGSYGYTF. Here the CDR3 DNA reads TGTGCCAGCAGCCACACCCTACAGGGCAGCTATGGCTACACCTTC.

The CDR3 reads CASSSAGFFGELFF. The DNA for the CDR3 is TGTGCCAGCAGCTCCGCCGGGTTCTTCGGGGAGCTGTTTTTT. The chain links TRBV7-2 to TRBJ2-2; no firm D call. Germline CDR1 reads SGHTA; CDR2 reads FQGNSA. With 4 bases removed from V and 7 bases from J, the gap between germline ends came to 13 bases. CDR3 length: 14 amino acids.

The chain couples TRBV11-2 to TRBJ2-5; D is undetermined. The germline V gene encodes CDR1 SGHAT and CDR2 FQNNGV. V was clipped by 3 bases and J by 2 bases, with 10 bases between them. The CDR3 covers 14 residues. The CDR3 nucleotides read TGTGCCAGCAGCTTTACAGTAGAACAAGAGACCCAGTACTTC. Amino acids: CASSFTVEQETQYF.

J is TRBJ2-1 and V is TRBV5-1; maybe TRBD2 (6 bases). The CDR3 has 17 amino acids. Germline CDR1 and CDR2: SGHRS and YFSETQ. The V and J ends lost 1 base and 10 bases respectively, with 24 bases between them. In nucleotides, the CDR3 is TGCGCCAGCAGCTTGTCTTCACGCGGGACCTCGTCAGGGGAGCAGTTCTTC. Translated: CASSLSSRGTSSGEQFF.

This clone has just a few counts. The J gene is TRBJ2-1, the V gene TRBV28, with D maybe TRBD2 (6 bases). The CDR3 is 17 amino acids. The V end lost 6 bases, the J end lost 9 bases, and 27 bases lay between the germline ends. CDR1 is MDHEN and CDR2 is SYDVKM in the germline V gene. CDR3 loop: CASSSSPGRPGSPEQFF. CDR3 coding DNA: TGTGCCAGCAGCTCCTCCCCCGGGAGACCGGGAAGCCCTGAGCAGTTCTTC.

To note about this clone: At one end, the junction sequence differs from germline, possibly due to a read error. The rearrangement joins TRBV7-9 to TRBJ2-5; TRBD2 agrees at 11 bases. The germline CDR1 and CDR2 sequences are SEHNR and FQNEAQ (reference sequence). The CDR3 contains 17 residues. CDR3 sequence reads: CSSSPLAGGPPVETQYF. CDR3 in DNA: TGTTCCAGCAGCCCCCTAGCGGGAGGCCCCCCGGTGGAGACCCAGTACTTC.

This clone has only a few counts. The junction shows a germline mismatch at one end, possibly a read error. The chain couples TRBV7-7 to TRBJ2-5, with D maybe TRBD2 (6 bases). Germline loops: CDR1 SSHAT, CDR2 FNYEAQ (reference sequence). CDR3 length equals 13 residues. The DNA of the CDR3 is TGTGCTAGCAGCTTACGAGCAGGGAGGCCCCAGTACTTC. Translation: CASSLRAGRPQYF.

The J gene is TRBJ2-7, the V gene TRBV28; TRBD2 might be the D (6 bases). The CDR3 consists of 17 residues. The germline V and J ends were trimmed by 3 bases and 4 bases, with 22 bases remaining between them. The germline gives CDR1 MDHEN, CDR2 SYDVKM. Here the CDR3 reads CASSFKGRAGGKYEQYF. The CDR3 DNA reads as TGTGCCAGCAGTTTTAAGGGACGGGCCGGAGGGAAATACGAGCAGTACTTC.

The gene calls are TRBV15 and TRBJ1-2; no clear D. The CDR3 loop spans 14 amino acids. Trimming took 3 bases from V and 3 from J, leaving 11 bases between them. The germline CDR1 and CDR2 sequences are LNHNV and YYDKDF (reference sequence). The CDR3 DNA reads as TGTGCCACCAGCAGTGAGCACGGGGACTATGGCTACACCTTC. Residues: CATSSEHGDYGYTF. Complete variable domain (other parts from reference TRBV15 and TRBJ1-2): DAMVIQNPRYQVTQFGKPVTLSCSQTLNHNVMYWYQQKSSQAPKLLFHYYDKDFNNEADTPDNFQSRRPNTSFCFLDIRSPGLGDTAMYLCATSSEHGDYGYTFGSGTRLTVV.

V usage is TRBV5-1 and J usage is TRBJ2-7; 10 positions agree with TRBD1. From germline, CDR1 is SGHRS and CDR2 YFSETQ. This CDR3 has 16 amino acids. V trimming: 2 bases; J trimming: 1 base; junction bases outside the gene matches: 6. The CDR3 DNA reads TGCGCCAGCAGCTTCGCCGGGACAGGGGTATCCTACGAGCAGTACTTC. Translation: CASSFAGTGVSYEQYF. Looking up the rest from reference TRBV5-1 and TRBJ2-7 gives the full variable domain: KAGVTQTPRYLIKTRGQQVTLSCSPISGHRSVSWYQQTPGQGLQFLFEYFSETQRNKGNFPGRFSGRQFSNSRSEMNVSTLELGDSALYLCASSFAGTGVSYEQYFGPGTRLTVT.

A word on this clone: Other nucleotide sequences from this sample produce the same CDR3. This CDR3 reads CASSVQAGGPETQYF. The CDR3 DNA reads as TGTGCCAGCAGCGTTCAAGCGGGAGGGCCGGAGACCCAGTACTTC. J is TRBJ2-5 and V is TRBV9, with 10 bases lining up with TRBD2. This CDR3 spans 15 amino acids. Germline V gives CDR1 SGDLS, CDR2 YYNGEE. V lost 2 bases to trimming and J lost 5 bases; unmatched junction nucleotides: 6.

The chain couples TRBV5-5 to TRBJ2-7; D is possibly TRBD1 (5 bases). Trimming removed 4 bases from V and 5 bases from J, with 19 bases in between. The CDR3 runs to 15 residues. Germline V gene lookup returns CDR1 SGHKS and CDR2 YYEKEE (reference sequence). This chain's CDR3 is CASSPLTVSWNEQYF. For the CDR3, the DNA is TGTGCCAGCAGCCCCCTGACAGTGAGTTGGAACGAGCAGTACTTC. The entire variable domain, with the rest obtained from reference TRBV5-5 and TRBJ2-7, is as follows: DAGVTQSPTHLIKTRGQQVTLRCSPISGHKSVSWYQQVLGQGPQFIFQYYEKEERGRGNFPDRFSARQFPNYSSELNVNALLLGDSALYLCASSPLTVSWNEQYFGPGTRLTVT.

This clone has just a few counts. The chain couples TRBV27 to TRBJ1-2; TRBD1 aligns across 10 bases. Trimming at V came to 5 bases and at J to 8 bases, leaving 8 bases not matched to a gene. Looked up from germline, CDR1 is MNHEY and CDR2 is SMNVEV (reference sequence). CDR3 length: 14 amino acids. The CDR3 sequence: CASSLRQGAEGYTF. CDR3 in DNA: TGTGCCAGCAGTCTACGACAGGGGGCGGAGGGCTACACCTTC.

This clone was detected once. This rearrangement joins TRBV28 to TRBJ2-7; the match to TRBD2 covers 10 bases. The trim removed 5 bases at V and 0 bases at J, leaving 13 bases unmatched. Germline lookup yields CDR1 MDHEN and CDR2 SYDVKM. The CDR3 covers 18 residues. CDR3 residues: CASSLVPLAGGFSYEQYF. In DNA form, the CDR3 reads TGTGCCAGCAGTCTAGTACCGTTAGCGGGAGGTTTCTCCTACGAGCAGTACTTC.

CDR3 sequence reads: CASSKVDFAPYEQYF. As DNA, the CDR3 is TGTGCCAGCAGCAAAGTGGACTTCGCCCCCTACGAGCAGTACTTC. The chain employs TRBV21-1 and TRBJ2-7; TRBD2, the table's D call, lacks a check against the DNA. TRBV21-1 is tagged as a pseudogene. This CDR3 has 15 amino acids.

The chain links TRBV6-1 to TRBJ2-7, with 8 bases that match TRBD1. The germline V gene encodes CDR1 MNHNS and CDR2 SASEGT. Trimming at V came to 6 bases and at J to 2 bases, leaving 9 bases not matched to a gene. This CDR3 contains 15 residues. The CDR3 loop reads CASSPYGTGTYEQYF. As DNA, the CDR3 is TGTGCCAGCAGCCCCTACGGGACAGGAACCTACGAGCAGTACTTC.

The genes are TRBV7-9 and TRBJ2-7; tentatively, D is TRBD2 (6 bases). The CDR3 is 13 amino acids. Germline CDR1 and CDR2: SEHNR and FQNEAQ (reference sequence). Trimming pared 1 base from V and 2 bases from J, leaving 6 bases between. The CDR3 DNA reads as TGTGCCAGCAGCTTAGGGGAGGCCTACGAGCAGTACTTC. Its translation: CASSLGEAYEQYF. Combining the CDR3 with reference TRBV7-9 and TRBJ2-7 gives the whole variable domain DTGVSQNPRHKITKRGQNVTFRCDPISEHNRLYWYRQTLGQGPEFLTYFQNEAQLEKSRLLSDRFSAERPKGSFSTLEIQRTEQGDSAMYLCASSLGEAYEQYFGPGTRLTVT.

The sample holds one count of this clone. CDR3 sequence: CASSPPNSGRGYEQYF. The CDR3 DNA reads TGTGCCAGCTCACCACCAAATAGCGGGAGGGGCTACGAGCAGTACTTC. This chain joins TRBV18 and TRBJ2-7, with 11 positions matching TRBD2. CDR3 length: 16 amino acids. Germline CDR1 reads KGHSH; CDR2 reads LQKENI. J gave up 3 bases and V 0 bases, and 4 bases lay outside the gene matches.

This sequence joins TRBV19 and TRBJ2-1; D not resolved. V was cut by 5 bases and J by 0 bases, with 5 bases left in between. The CDR3 is made up of 13 amino acids. Germline V gives CDR1 LNHDA, CDR2 SQIVND (reference sequence). The CDR3 DNA follows: TGTGCCAGTAGTTCCGTCTCCTACAATGAGCAGTTCTTC. The encoded protein is CASSSVSYNEQFF.